Listed here are 32 T cell receptor beta chains from one sample, sequenced in a study of blood T cell repertoires in COVID-19. TCRdb's table, derived via immunoSEQ multiplex PCR, lists solely in-frame clones and lacks some. The sample comprises almost 300,000 clones, about 87% of which are singletons, and around 1.4% rests with the top ten. The sample taken for sequencing was peripheral blood. The receptors shown here come from a man in his 70s with acute or convalescent COVID-19.

The chain links TRBV18 to TRBJ1-5, with a possible D match to TRBD1 (5 bases). The length of the CDR3 is 14 residues. CDR1 and CDR2 from the germline V gene are KGHSH and LQKENI. Trimming removed 4 bases at V and 4 bases at J, with 11 bases between. CDR3 nucleotide sequence: TGTGCCAGCTCACTCGGGGGAACGAATCAGCCCCAGCATTTT. Encoded protein: CASSLGGTNQPQHF.

This clone has just one count. The rearrangement links TRBV5-1 to TRBJ2-5, with D possibly TRBD2 on 6 matching bases. The V gene's germline CDR1 is SGHRS and CDR2 YFSETQ. Trimming stripped 5 bases from V and 5 bases from J, with 10 bases between. The CDR3 totals 12 residues. The chain's CDR3 is CASRPGEETQYF. CDR3 in DNA: TGCGCCAGCAGACCGGGGGAGGAGACCCAGTACTTC. Full variable domain (remainder filled in from reference TRBV5-1 and TRBJ2-5): KAGVTQTPRYLIKTRGQQVTLSCSPISGHRSVSWYQQTPGQGLQFLFEYFSETQRNKGNFPGRFSGRQFSNSRSEMNVSTLELGDSALYLCASRPGEETQYFGPGTRLLVL.

The V and J genes are TRBV7-9 and TRBJ2-5, with D unclear. Germline V gene data show CDR1 as SEHNR and CDR2 as FQNEAQ (reference sequence). The germline V and J ends were trimmed by 7 bases and 5 bases, with 8 bases remaining between them. This CDR3 has 11 amino acids. This CDR3 reads CASTVGETQYF. The CDR3 region has the DNA TGTGCCAGCACCGTCGGGGAGACCCAGTACTTC.

This clone was seen more than once but under ten times. The gene calls are TRBV12-3 or TRBV12-4 and TRBJ1-6; D is unclear. Trimming shortened V by 8 bases and J by 5 bases, and 10 bases separated the two germline ends. The CDR3 sequence is 13 residues long. DNA of the CDR3: TGTGCCAGCGGGCAGGCTGATAATTCACCCCTCCACTTT. Translated, it gives CASGQADNSPLHF.

This rearrangement joins TRBV28 to TRBJ2-7, with 8 bases fitting TRBD2. This CDR3 is 14 amino acids long. Germline lookup yields CDR1 MDHEN and CDR2 SYDVKM. Germline trimming cut 2 bases from V and 0 bases from J; bases unmatched to any gene: 0. The CDR3 here is CASSLAGGSYEQYF. The CDR3 bases are TGTGCCAGCAGTTTAGCGGGGGGCTCCTACGAGCAGTACTTC.

The gene calls are TRBV6-5 and TRBJ1-2; no definite D call. Trimming stripped 3 bases from V and 6 bases from J, with 11 bases between. Germline values: CDR1 MNHEY, CDR2 SVGAGI. The CDR3 covers 13 residues. The CDR3 bases are TGTGCCAGCAGTTATTCGGGGTCCAATGGCTACACCTTC. It is translated as CASSYSGSNGYTF.

The chain couples TRBV6-5 to TRBJ2-2; D ambiguous. Trimming took off 2 bases at V and 2 bases at J, with 6 bases between the two ends. This CDR3 spans 14 amino acids. Germline V CDR1 and CDR2: MNHEY, SVGAGI. This chain's CDR3 is CASSYNRNTGELFF. For the CDR3, the DNA is TGTGCCAGCAGTTACAACAGAAACACCGGGGAGCTGTTTTTT.

The sample holds many counts of this clone. The J gene is TRBJ1-5, the V gene TRBV27; 7 bases are shared with TRBD1. The J segment lost 4 bases and the V segment lost 4 bases, leaving 7 bases of the junction unmatched. Per the germline V gene, CDR1 is MNHEY and CDR2 is SMNVEV (reference sequence). The CDR3 extends over 15 amino acids. The CDR3, as DNA: TGTGCCAGCAGTTCACTCCGGGACAGAAATCAGCCCCAGCATTTT. Amino acids: CASSSLRDRNQPQHF.

The chain employs TRBV5-4 and TRBJ2-5; D gene uncertain. The germline gives CDR1 SGHNT, CDR2 YYREEE (reference sequence). This CDR3 contains 13 residues. Trimming removed 0 bases from V and 4 bases from J, with 7 bases in between. CDR3 nucleotides: TGTGCCAGCAGCTTGGGGCAGATAGAGACCCAGTACTTC. It encodes CASSLGQIETQYF.

The chain combines TRBV6-5 with TRBJ2-7, with TRBD2 as a possible D gene (6 bases). This CDR3 spans 12 amino acids. Germline assignment: CDR1 MNHEY and CDR2 SVGAGI. The germline V and J ends were trimmed by 5 bases and 4 bases, with 9 bases remaining between them. The CDR3 coding sequence is TGTGCCAGCAGTCGGGACTGGTACGAGCAGTACTTC. It is translated as CASSRDWYEQYF.

V and J are TRBV4-1 and TRBJ2-3; 8 bases are a match to TRBD2. This CDR3 has 17 residues. Germline-derived CDR1 and CDR2 are MGHRA and YSYEKL. V trimming: 0 bases; J trimming: 2 bases; junction bases outside the gene matches: 7. The CDR3 DNA reads TGCGCCAGCAGCCAAGATCGGGGCGGGGGGCTCACAGATACGCAGTATTTT. Translated, it gives CASSQDRGGGLTDTQYF.

The chain links TRBV14 to TRBJ2-5; 8 bases fit TRBD1. The CDR3 runs 17 residues. After removal of 4 bases from V and 5 bases from J, the junction contained 15 bases not matched to a gene. Germline lookup yields CDR1 SGHDN and CDR2 FVKESK. CDR3 nucleotide sequence: TGTGCCAGCAGCCCGGGAATCGGACAGGGTATATTCGAGACCCAGTACTTC. It is translated as CASSPGIGQGIFETQYF.

J is TRBJ1-5 and V is TRBV9, with D perhaps TRBD1 (6 bases). V was cut by 4 bases and J by 3 bases, with 11 bases left in between. The CDR3 extends over 14 amino acids. Germline-derived CDR1 and CDR2 are SGDLS and YYNGEE. The CDR3 here is CASSPGQNNQPQHF. Written as DNA, the CDR3 is TGTGCCAGCAGCCCGGGACAAAACAATCAGCCCCAGCATTTT.

The chain recombines TRBV2 with TRBJ2-3, with TRBD2 identical over 10 bases. The CDR3 length is 15 residues. J was trimmed by 0 bases and V by 6 bases; bases with no gene match: 3. CDR1 is SNHLY and CDR2 is FYNNEI in the germline V gene. Written as DNA, the CDR3 is TGTGCCAGCAGACCACTAGCGGGAAGCACAGATACGCAGTATTTT. Translating it yields CASRPLAGSTDTQYF.

V is TRBV29-1 and J is TRBJ2-7, with TRBD1 identical over 10 bases. The CDR3 length is 15 residues. Trimming cost V 1 base and J 6 bases; bases outside gene matches: 9. Germline V lookup: CDR1 SQVTM, CDR2 ANQGSEA. The CDR3 loop is CSVEGTGTGAAEQYF. CDR3 nucleotide sequence: TGCAGCGTTGAAGGGACCGGGACAGGGGCCGCCGAGCAGTACTTC.

V is TRBV7-9 and J is TRBJ1-3; D is uncertain. Per germline, CDR1 SEHNR and CDR2 FQNEAQ (reference sequence). Deletions cut 5 bases from V and 3 bases from J, with 14 bases between. CDR3 size: 15 residues. The CDR3 DNA sequence: TGTGCCAGCAGCCCGGCGGGGTTCGGTGGAAACACCATATATTTT. This encodes CASSPAGFGGNTIYF.

The chain uses TRBV5-4 and TRBJ1-5; D gene uncertain. Trimming cost V 0 bases and J 10 bases, with 11 bases left between them. Germline CDR1 and CDR2: SGHNT and YYREEE (reference sequence). This CDR3 has 13 amino acids. CDR3 bases: TGTGCCAGCAGCTTGGGTTCCGAGGGACCCCAGCATTTT. Amino acids: CASSLGSEGPQHF.

This clone rates as medium-sized (0.01 to 0.1%). The J gene is TRBJ1-3, the V gene TRBV7-2; TRBD1 might be the D (5 bases). Germline CDR1 and CDR2: SGHTA and FQGNSA. The V end was cut by 5 bases, the J end by 0 bases, with 8 bases between. CDR3 size: 14 residues. CDR3 loop: CASSPGGSGNTIYF. The CDR3 bases are TGTGCCAGCAGCCCGGGGGGCTCTGGAAACACCATATATTTT.

The gene calls are TRBV5-1 and TRBJ2-5; D unresolved. The CDR3 contains 13 residues. V lost 6 bases, J lost 2 bases, and 11 bases lay in between. CDR1 is SGHRS and CDR2 is YFSETQ in the germline V gene. The CDR3 sequence: CASTVSAQETQYF. The CDR3 DNA reads TGCGCCAGCACTGTCAGCGCGCAAGAGACCCAGTACTTC. The variable domain in full, with the rest retrieved from reference TRBV5-1 and TRBJ2-5, is KAGVTQTPRYLIKTRGQQVTLSCSPISGHRSVSWYQQTPGQGLQFLFEYFSETQRNKGNFPGRFSGRQFSNSRSEMNVSTLELGDSALYLCASTVSAQETQYFGPGTRLLVL.

This chain connects TRBV6-5 to TRBJ2-5, with a weak D call TRBD2 (6 bases). The V end was cut by 6 bases, the J end by 5 bases, with 13 bases between. The CDR3 contains 13 residues. Germline V gene sequence: CDR1 MNHEY, CDR2 SVGAGI. The CDR3 is CASRSPGDETQYF. CDR3 nucleotides: TGTGCCAGCAGAAGCCCGGGAGACGAGACCCAGTACTTC.

The gene calls are TRBV5-1 and TRBJ2-7; 9 bases are a match to TRBD1. Germline-derived CDR1 and CDR2 are SGHRS and YFSETQ. Trimming took 4 bases from V and 6 from J; bases not matched to a gene: 11. The CDR3 spans 15 residues. The CDR3 bases are TGCGCCAGCAGCACCAGCCAGGGACAGGGAACCGAGCAGTACTTC. Protein product: CASSTSQGQGTEQYF. Looking up the rest from reference TRBV5-1 and TRBJ2-7 gives the full variable domain: KAGVTQTPRYLIKTRGQQVTLSCSPISGHRSVSWYQQTPGQGLQFLFEYFSETQRNKGNFPGRFSGRQFSNSRSEMNVSTLELGDSALYLCASSTSQGQGTEQYFGPGTRLTVT.

V is TRBV23-1 and J is TRBJ2-1, with a possible D match to TRBD1 (6 bases). TRBV23-1 is identified as an open reading frame with a role that is uncertain. Trimming cost V 0 bases and J 6 bases, with 15 bases left between them. The CDR3 totals 16 residues. The CDR3 is CASSQSSRQGPNEQFF. In DNA form, the CDR3 reads TGCGCCAGCAGTCAATCTAGCCGGCAGGGGCCCAATGAGCAGTTCTTC.

The rearrangement uses TRBV7-2 and TRBJ1-4; 9 positions match TRBD1. The V and J ends lost 4 bases and 5 bases, in that order; junction bases with no gene match: 2. From germline, CDR1 is SGHTA and CDR2 FQGNSA. The CDR3 is 14 residues long. The CDR3 spells CASSSGTGNEKLFF. The CDR3 DNA is TGTGCCAGCAGCTCCGGGACAGGGAATGAAAAACTGTTTTTT.

The rearrangement links TRBV3-1 (or the pseudogene TRBV3-2) to TRBJ1-4, with D perhaps TRBD1 (6 bases). Germline lookup yields CDR1 LGHDT and CDR2 YNNKEL (reference sequence). This CDR3 has 14 amino acids. Trimming pared 4 bases from V and 5 bases from J, leaving 11 bases between. The chain's CDR3 is CASSPRDNNEKLFF. In DNA, the CDR3 is TGTGCCAGCAGCCCACGGGACAACAATGAAAAACTGTTTTTT.

The chain couples TRBV2 to TRBJ1-5; 7 positions match TRBD1. Germline values: CDR1 SNHLY, CDR2 FYNNEI. The V gene end was trimmed by 6 bases and the J gene end by 6 bases; junction bases not matched to a gene: 8. This CDR3 contains 14 residues. The CDR3 DNA reads TGTGCCAGCAGCCTAAACAGGGGCGGTCAGCCCCAGCATTTT. Protein: CASSLNRGGQPQHF.

The chain is built from TRBV5-1 and TRBJ1-4; 7 bases map to TRBD1. This CDR3 comprises 15 residues. Germline V lookup: CDR1 SGHRS, CDR2 YFSETQ. Trimming removed 4 bases from V and 7 bases from J; junction bases left unmatched: 10. This CDR3 is CASSPGQALIEKLFF. The CDR3 DNA follows: TGCGCCAGCAGCCCCGGACAGGCTTTGATTGAAAAACTGTTTTTT.

The table lists this clone with a count of one. The rearrangement uses TRBV28 and TRBJ2-1; 11 nucleotides align to TRBD2. The CDR3 totals 14 residues. The germline V gene has CDR1 MDHEN and CDR2 SYDVKM. Trimming removed 8 bases from V and 2 bases from J; junction bases left unmatched: 2. CDR3 DNA sequence: TGTGCCAGCCTTAGCGGGGGGGCCTACAATGAGCAGTTCTTC. Amino acids: CASLSGGAYNEQFF.

The chain is built from TRBV15 and TRBJ1-1, with D uncertain. Looked up from germline, CDR1 is LNHNV and CDR2 is YYDKDF (reference sequence). Deletions cut 1 base from V and 0 bases from J, with 9 bases between. The CDR3 covers 15 residues. The CDR3 DNA follows: TGTGCCACCAGCAGAGTGCGAGGCGTGAACACTGAAGCTTTCTTT. Protein sequence: CATSRVRGVNTEAFF.

The genes are TRBV11-3 and TRBJ2-2; D gene unclear. Germline assignment: CDR1 SGHNT and CDR2 YENEEA. This CDR3 spans 13 amino acids. Trimming cost V 4 bases and J 6 bases, with 9 bases left between them. The CDR3 sequence: CASSSFPAGELFF. CDR3 in DNA: TGTGCCAGCAGCTCCTTTCCGGCCGGGGAGCTGTTTTTT.

The chain employs TRBV5-1 and TRBJ2-3; no clear D. Trimming took 0 bases from V and 0 from J, leaving 11 bases between them. The CDR3 covers 16 residues. Per germline, CDR1 SGHRS and CDR2 YFSETQ. This CDR3 reads CASSLEIGASTDTQYF. The CDR3 DNA reads as TGCGCCAGCAGCTTGGAGATCGGTGCTAGCACAGATACGCAGTATTTT. Based on the CDR3 plus reference TRBV5-1 and TRBJ2-3, the full variable domain is KAGVTQTPRYLIKTRGQQVTLSCSPISGHRSVSWYQQTPGQGLQFLFEYFSETQRNKGNFPGRFSGRQFSNSRSEMNVSTLELGDSALYLCASSLEIGASTDTQYFGPGTRLTVL.

The chain links TRBV6-2 or TRBV6-3 to TRBJ1-5; 10 nucleotides agree with TRBD1. The V segment lost 6 bases and the J segment 0 bases; nucleotides outside the gene matches: 5. The CDR3 has 16 residues. Germline assignment: CDR1 MNHEY and CDR2 SVGEGT. The CDR3 DNA is TGTGCCAGCAGCTGGGACAGGGGATATAGCAATCAGCCCCAGCATTTT. Amino acid sequence: CASSWDRGYSNQPQHF.

The CDR3 DNA follows: TGTGCCAGTAGTGACGGGAGCGCGAACACCGGGGAGCTGTTTTTT. Translated: CASSDGSANTGELFF. V is TRBV19 and J is TRBJ2-2; TRBD2 might be the D (6 bases). The CDR3 contains 15 residues. Germline V gene sequence: CDR1 LNHDA, CDR2 SQIVND (reference sequence). The germline V and J ends were trimmed by 5 bases and 0 bases, with 10 bases remaining between them.